These 7 T cell receptor beta chains were all obtained from the same sample, sequenced in a study of T cell repertoires in cytomegalovirus infection. TCRdb re-called the reads with MiXCR, one entry per CDR3 protein. This table has hundreds of thousands of distinct CDR3 sequences, approximately 24% appearing once. Sequencing used CD8+ T cells from PBMCs. These receptors were collected from a human donor in good health (CMV status not recorded). Some clones in this sample may be carry-over from other donors' samples.

The V and J genes are TRBV5-5 and TRBJ2-1; possible D gene TRBD1, 5 bases. This CDR3 has 15 residues. Per germline, CDR1 SGHKS and CDR2 YYEKEE (reference sequence). V was trimmed by 2 bases and J by 8 bases, leaving 17 bases between them. CDR3 loop: CASSFRTWGYDEQFF. CDR3 bases: TGTGCCAGCAGCTTTCGGACATGGGGCTATGATGAGCAGTTCTTC.

The V call is TRBV27, the J call TRBJ1-5; TRBD1 agrees at 7 bases. Germline CDR1 and CDR2: MNHEY and SMNVEV (reference sequence). The V segment lost 3 bases and the J segment 5 bases; nucleotides outside the gene matches: 4. The CDR3 runs to 14 residues. The CDR3 loop is CASSLGTVDQPQHF. Written as DNA, the CDR3 is TGTGCCAGCAGTTTGGGGACAGTGGATCAGCCCCAGCATTTT.

In this sample, this clonotype turned up many times. This chain connects TRBV7-9 to TRBJ1-2, with D unresolved. V lost 5 bases to trimming and J lost 0 bases, with 13 bases between them. The CDR3 extends over 15 amino acids. Germline values: CDR1 SEHNR, CDR2 FQNEAQ (reference sequence). The CDR3 here is CASSLPRSANYGYTF. The CDR3 coding sequence is TGTGCCAGCAGCCTACCCCGATCCGCTAACTATGGCTACACCTTC.

The V and J genes are TRBV6-2 or TRBV6-3 and TRBJ2-7; maybe TRBD1 (7 bases). V was clipped by 2 bases and J by 5 bases, with 13 bases between them. Germline V gene sequence: CDR1 MNHEY, CDR2 SVGEGT. The CDR3 is made up of 14 amino acids. CDR3 amino acids: CASSYQTGEDEQYV. The DNA for the CDR3 is TGTGCCAGCAGTTACCAAACAGGGGAGGACGAGCAGTACGTC.

This clonotype was seen at least ten times. V and J are TRBV7-8 and TRBJ2-1, with a possible D match to TRBD2 (5 bases). The CDR3 length is 15 residues. The germline CDR1 and CDR2 sequences are SGHVS and FQNEAQ. The V end was cut by 4 bases, the J end by 8 bases, with 18 bases between. The CDR3 here is CASSYRGREYDEQFF. The CDR3, as DNA: TGTGCCAGCAGCTACCGAGGGCGAGAGTATGATGAGCAGTTCTTC.

This clonotype showed up just a few times. The V and J genes are TRBV28 and TRBJ1-5; D is possibly TRBD1 (6 bases). Germline CDR1 is MDHEN and CDR2 is SYDVKM. This CDR3 comprises 13 residues. V was pared by 7 bases and J by 1 base, with 8 bases between. CDR3 amino acids: CASTRGSNQPQHF. CDR3 coding DNA: TGTGCCAGCACCAGGGGAAGCAATCAGCCCCAGCATTTT.

The sample holds many counts of this clonotype. This chain links TRBV10-2 with TRBJ1-1; tentative D call: TRBD1 (5 bases). The CDR3 length is 12 residues. V shed 7 bases and J shed 3 bases, with 9 bases lying between them. Germline V CDR1 and CDR2: WSHSY, SAAADI. CDR3: CASMWGYTEAFF. CDR3 nucleotides: TGCGCCAGCATGTGGGGCTACACTGAAGCTTTCTTT.